The 2 T cell receptor beta chains reported below all come from one sample, sequenced in a study of shared clonotypes between healthy human individuals. The protocol was immunoSEQ multiplex PCR, while the TCRdb copy is restricted to in-frame clones and leaves out a portion. The sample lists about 1.1 million clones; around 78% were seen once. The sample was memory CD4+ T cells from PBMCs. Subset noted: CD45RA-negative fraction. These receptors all come from a man aged 18 to 29 in good health. Some clones in this sample may be carry-over from other donors' samples.

The J gene is TRBJ1-3, the V gene TRBV5-1; D is unresolved. The CDR3 loop spans 17 amino acids. The V end was cut by 1 base, the J end by 0 bases, with 14 bases between. Germline V gene data show CDR1 as SGHRS and CDR2 as YFSETQ. In nucleotides, the CDR3 is TGCGCCAGCAGCTTGTCTACCGGTGTAAGCTCTGGAAACACCATATATTTT. This encodes CASSLSTGVSSGNTIYF.

CDR3 sequence: CASSLGGRAREQFF. For the CDR3, the DNA is TGTGCCAGCAGCTTGGGCGGGAGGGCGCGGGAGCAGTTCTTC. The rearrangement joins TRBV4-2 to TRBJ2-1; 9 nucleotides match TRBD2. The length of the CDR3 is 14 residues. Germline CDR1 reads LGHNA; CDR2 reads YNFKEQ. V was clipped by 5 bases and J by 10 bases; unmatched bases: 9.